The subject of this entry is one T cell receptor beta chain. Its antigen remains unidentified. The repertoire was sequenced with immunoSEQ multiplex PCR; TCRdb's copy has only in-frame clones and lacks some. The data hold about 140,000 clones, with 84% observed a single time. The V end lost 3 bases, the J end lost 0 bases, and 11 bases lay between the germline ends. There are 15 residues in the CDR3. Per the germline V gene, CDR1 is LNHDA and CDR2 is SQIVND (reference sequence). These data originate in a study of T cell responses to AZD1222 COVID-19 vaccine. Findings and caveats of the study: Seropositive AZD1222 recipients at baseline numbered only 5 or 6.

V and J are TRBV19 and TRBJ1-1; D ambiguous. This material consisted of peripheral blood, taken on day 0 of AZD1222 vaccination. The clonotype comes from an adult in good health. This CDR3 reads CASSIGRTLNTEAFF. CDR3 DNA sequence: TGTGCCAGTAGTATCGGCAGAACGCTGAACACTGAAGCTTTCTTT.